This T cell receptor beta chain was obtained from a study of T cells in Graves' hyperthyroidism and ophthalmopathy. After removal of 5 bases from V and 1 base from J, the junction contained 8 bases not matched to a gene. The CDR3 has 16 residues. TCR beta CDR3 region amplification was performed from RNA transcripts. TCR CDR3 underwent first-round RT-PCR with the HTBI primer set. Via MiXCR, TCRdb re-called the multiplex PCR reads, giving one row per CDR3 protein. The table shows more than 500,000 distinct CDR3 sequences, with 40% to 55% occurring only once. Study outcomes and limitations: Ophthalmopathy stood apart from stable hyperthyroidism in a 13 V-J model. For ophthalmopathy, model prediction preceded onset by a median about 6.2 months.

On the basis of clinical symptoms, serum thyroxine and TRAb, thyroid ultrasound and orbital computed tomography, diagnoses were made. Worth noting for this clonotype: Its antigen is not known.

V gene TRBV12-3 or TRBV12-4 combines with J gene TRBJ2-5; 9 bases are shared with TRBD1. The clonotype comes from an adult woman with Graves' disease, either hyperthyroidism or ophthalmopathy (not recorded which). The sequenced material came from peripheral blood or thyroid tissue (not recorded which). The CDR3 DNA reads as TGTGCCAGCAGTCGTGCGAAGACAGGGGGCCAAGAGACCCAGTACTTC. Translated: CASSRAKTGGQETQYF.